What follows describes a single T cell receptor beta chain. Its antigen is still unknown. There are no base qualities to consult, and no much larger clone falls within one base. The sample is drawn from a study of shared clonotypes between healthy human individuals (dated by TCRdb to about 2020). The study in broad terms: The cohort included three men and a couple of women between 18 and 49 years of age. To increase sequencing depth and limit assay-specific biases, different laboratories used diverse techniques to prepare libraries and sequence TCR repertoires. To estimate repertoire size and how much clonotypes are shared between individuals, the study performed deep sequencing of blood TCR repertoires from about 5 healthy adults. Per donor, leukapheresis produced somewhere between about 0.8 and 9.5 billion PBMCs. For each donor, three plates each were used for CD4 naive and CD4 memory, two plates were used for CD8 naive, and one plate was used for CD8 memory.

General findings and caveats noted by the study authors: Naive subsets generally had larger estimated clonotype richness than memory subsets did. Rarefaction of sorted-subset datasets indicated incomplete sequencing despite the large sequencing depth. The genetic and exposure-history diversity represented was limited by the small number of donors. Compared with non-shared clonotypes, clonotypes shared by all four sorted-subset donors had higher generation probabilities. Sampling was restricted to blood, and TCR repertoires in tissues likely differ from the TCR repertoires found in blood. Pairwise subsampling led to the expectation that sequencing depth would affect the degree of clonotype sharing among donors. When a few donors were compared, the shared fraction of clonotypes was around 5.1% for naive CD4, around 3.5% for naive CD8, about 2.4% for memory CD4, and 0.35% to 0.4% for memory CD8.

Using the deep immunoSEQ assay, TCR CDR3 regions were amplified from genomic DNA by multiplex PCR. For each cell subset, the extracted genomic DNA was distributed evenly across all wells of several immunoSEQ 96-well plates, and each plate served as one replicate. Each replicate PCR for sorted subsets received about 200 ng genomic DNA, equal to 30,000 or so T cell genomes. Purified libraries were quantified with a Qubit 3.0 fluorometer, sized on a Bioanalyzer 2100, and re-quantified with the KAPA Library Quantification kit. Every immunoSEQ 96-well plate was sequenced on a dedicated single-read 150-cycle Illumina NextSeq 550 flow cell. In the source study's methods: Because only junctional sequences without quality scores were contained in the immunoSEQ output, filtering matching that applied to full-length reads could not be performed. To assign V/J genes and CDR3, sequences were annotated against IMGT germline references using PyIR, a Python wrapper for IgBLAST v1.9. Reads were removed for weak V/J assignments (E-value above 1e-6), missing CDR3, stop codons, out-of-frame junctions, or ambiguous translated residues. V3J clonotypes were defined as sequences sharing an identical inferred V gene, J gene, and CDR3 amino acid sequence. The percentage overlap between two repertoires was calculated by dividing the number of shared unique clonotypes by the size of the smaller repertoire. Richness of each repertoire was evaluated using RTK rarefaction, the Chao1 estimator, and Recon v2.1 estimates of unobserved clonotypes. Generation probabilities were computed with OLGA for all TCRbeta clonotypes obtained by the gDNA method from a handful of donors. This immuneACCESS table, as held by TCRdb, lists in-frame sequences with V and J called but not all clones. Of the missing ones, under half trace to an unresolved V gene in checked studies; the others have no known cause. The DNA gave D and trimming, while V, J and clone size come from that table. For this sample there are around 2.5 million clones; roughly 93% appear just once. The ten most abundant clones make up approximately 0.35% of the sample.

Healthy HIV-negative adults with no recently reported acute infections or vaccinations were included as donors. Every donor was a Caucasian adult residing in Nashville, Tennessee, USA. CD4+ T cells were enriched through magnetic negative selection, after which naive cells were positively selected on CD45RA and the remaining negative fraction served as the memory subset. Blood was obtained by leukapheresis, after which PBMCs were separated by Ficoll-Histopaque density gradient centrifugation and cryopreserved in liquid nitrogen vapor phase. Analytical flow cytometry was used to check the purity and quantity of each magnetically sorted T cell population. Genomic DNA was isolated from each sorted fraction and quantified by UV absorbance on a Nanodrop 2000c. Sequenced sample: naive CD4+ T cells from PBMCs. The cell subset or site label of this sample denotes: CD45RA+ positively selected. The source is a man aged 18-30 years in good health. Some clones in this sample may be carry-over from other donors' samples.

The CDR3 protein sequence reads: CATRPRGLAGGRSYEQYF. The sequenced DNA is TGTGCCACCAGACCTAGGGGACTAGCGGGAGGGCGGTCCTACGAGCAGTACTTC. This chain joins TRBV15 to TRBJ2-7; TRBD2 agrees with 16 junctional bases. Germline trimming amounts to 6 bases on V and 1 base on J, with 9 as the count of junction bases outside the gene matches. The CDR3 numbers 18 residues from cysteine through phenylalanine. Of the read, only the CDR3 DNA is kept; its 54 bases are in frame from base 1. In the germline V gene (reference sequence), CDR1 corresponds to LNHNV and CDR2 to YYDKDF.